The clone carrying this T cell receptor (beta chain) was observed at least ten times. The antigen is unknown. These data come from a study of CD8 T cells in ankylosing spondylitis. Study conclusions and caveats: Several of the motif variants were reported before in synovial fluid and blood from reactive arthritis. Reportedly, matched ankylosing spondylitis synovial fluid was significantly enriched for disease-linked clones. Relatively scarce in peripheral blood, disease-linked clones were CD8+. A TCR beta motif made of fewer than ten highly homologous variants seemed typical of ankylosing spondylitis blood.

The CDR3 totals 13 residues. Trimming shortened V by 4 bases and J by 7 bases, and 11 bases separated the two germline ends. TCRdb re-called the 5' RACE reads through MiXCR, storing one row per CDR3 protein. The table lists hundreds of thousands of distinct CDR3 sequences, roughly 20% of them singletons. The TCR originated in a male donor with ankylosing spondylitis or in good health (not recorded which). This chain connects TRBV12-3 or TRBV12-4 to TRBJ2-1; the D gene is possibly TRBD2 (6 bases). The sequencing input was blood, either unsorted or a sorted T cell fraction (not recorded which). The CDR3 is CASSSGGNNEQFF. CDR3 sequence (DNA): TGTGCCAGCAGTTCGGGCGGGAATAATGAGCAGTTCTTC.